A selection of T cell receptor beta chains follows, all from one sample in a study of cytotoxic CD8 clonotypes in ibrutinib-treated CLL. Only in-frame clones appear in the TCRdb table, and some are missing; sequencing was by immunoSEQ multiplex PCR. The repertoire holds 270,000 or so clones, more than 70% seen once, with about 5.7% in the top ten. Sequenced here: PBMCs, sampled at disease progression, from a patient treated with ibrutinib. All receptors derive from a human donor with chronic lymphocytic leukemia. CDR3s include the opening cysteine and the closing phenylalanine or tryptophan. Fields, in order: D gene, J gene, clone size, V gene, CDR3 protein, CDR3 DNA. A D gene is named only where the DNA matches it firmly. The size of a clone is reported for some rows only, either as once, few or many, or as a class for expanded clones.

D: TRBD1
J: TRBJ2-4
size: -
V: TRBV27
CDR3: CASSLWVGTGRNIQYF
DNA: TGTGCCAGCAGTTTGTGGGTAGGGACAGGGAGGAACATTCAGTACTTC

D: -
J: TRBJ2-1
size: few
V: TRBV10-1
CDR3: CASSLDGHEQFF
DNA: TGCGCCAGCAGCTTGGACGGACATGAGCAGTTCTTC

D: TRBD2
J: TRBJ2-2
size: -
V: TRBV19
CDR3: CASSIWTRGSGELFF
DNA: TGTGCCAGTAGTATATGGACTAGGGGTTCCGGGGAGCTGTTTTTT

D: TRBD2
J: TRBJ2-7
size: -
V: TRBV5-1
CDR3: CASSQEGLAGGEQYF
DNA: TGCGCCAGCAGCCAAGAGGGACTAGCGGGAGGAGAGCAGTACTTC

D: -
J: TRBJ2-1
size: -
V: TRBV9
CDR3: CASSGTLYNEQFF
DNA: TGTGCCAGCAGCGGGACGCTATACAATGAGCAGTTCTTC

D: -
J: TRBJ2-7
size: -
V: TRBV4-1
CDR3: CASSQDPGLGTYEQYF
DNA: TGCGCCAGCAGCCAAGATCCCGGTCTGGGTACCTACGAGCAGTACTTC

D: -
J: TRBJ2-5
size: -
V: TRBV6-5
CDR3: CASSPGHLQETQYF
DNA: TGTGCCAGCAGTCCGGGACATCTGCAAGAGACCCAGTACTTC

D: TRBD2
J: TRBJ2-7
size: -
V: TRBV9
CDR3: CASSPHRNSGAYTYEQYF
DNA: TGTGCCAGCAGCCCACATCGTAATAGCGGGGCATATACCTACGAGCAGTACTTC

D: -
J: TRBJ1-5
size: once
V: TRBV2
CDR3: CASSGSLGQPQHF
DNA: TGTGCCAGCAGCGGCAGCTTGGGTCAGCCCCAGCATTTT

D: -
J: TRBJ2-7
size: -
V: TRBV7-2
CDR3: CASSLMGSYEQYF
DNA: TGTGCCAGCAGCTTAATGGGGTCCTACGAGCAGTACTTC

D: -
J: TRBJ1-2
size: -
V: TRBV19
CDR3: CASSIVGESYGYTF
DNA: TGTGCCAGTAGTATAGTTGGGGAAAGCTATGGCTACACCTTC

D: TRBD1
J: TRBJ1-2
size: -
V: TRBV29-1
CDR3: CSVEDPGTGEYGYTF
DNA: TGCAGCGTTGAAGACCCGGGGACAGGGGAATATGGCTACACCTTC

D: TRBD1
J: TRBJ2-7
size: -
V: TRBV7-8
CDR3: CASSYDRGPDEQYF
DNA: TGTGCCAGCAGCTACGACAGGGGGCCCGACGAGCAGTACTTC

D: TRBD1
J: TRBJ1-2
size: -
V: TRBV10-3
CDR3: CAIWTGGNGYGYTF
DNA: TGTGCCATATGGACAGGGGGTAACGGCTATGGCTACACCTTC

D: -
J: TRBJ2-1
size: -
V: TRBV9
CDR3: CASSSQGGSYNEQFF
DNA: TGTGCCAGCAGCTCACAAGGGGGCTCCTACAATGAGCAGTTCTTC

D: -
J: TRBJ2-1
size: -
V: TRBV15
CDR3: CATSRDIRGLAEQFF
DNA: TGTGCCACCAGCAGAGACATCAGGGGTTTAGCTGAGCAGTTCTTC

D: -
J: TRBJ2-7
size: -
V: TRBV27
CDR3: CASSSLPGRTRDNYEQYF
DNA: TGTGCCAGCAGTTCCCTCCCCGGCCGAACCCGGGACAACTACGAGCAGTACTTC

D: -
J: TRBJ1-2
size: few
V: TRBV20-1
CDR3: CSPIANYGYTF
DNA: TGCAGTCCTATTGCTAACTATGGCTACACCTTC

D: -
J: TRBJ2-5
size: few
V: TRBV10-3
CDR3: CAIRPTGLETQYF
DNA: TGTGCCATCAGACCGACGGGCCTAGAGACCCAGTACTTC

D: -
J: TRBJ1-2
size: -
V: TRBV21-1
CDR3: CASSKILKYRQGARDYGYTF
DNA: TGTGCCAGCAGCAAAATCCTTAAATACCGACAGGGGGCGCGAGACTATGGCTACACCTTC

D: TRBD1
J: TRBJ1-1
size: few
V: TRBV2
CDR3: CASTTDRAQDPEAFF
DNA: TGTGCCAGCACGACTGACAGGGCGCAAGACCCTGAAGCTTTCTTT

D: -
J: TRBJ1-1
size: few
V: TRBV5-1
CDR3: CASSIRDTFNTEAFF
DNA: TGCGCCAGCAGCATCCGGGACACTTTTAACACTGAAGCTTTCTTT

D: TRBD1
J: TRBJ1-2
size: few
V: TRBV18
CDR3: CASSRTGAQTYGYTF
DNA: TGTGCCAGCTCACGGACAGGGGCGCAAACCTACGGCTACACCTTC

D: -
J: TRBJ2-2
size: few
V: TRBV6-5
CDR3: CASSIAGELFF
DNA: TGTGCCAGCAGTATCGCCGGGGAGCTGTTTTTT

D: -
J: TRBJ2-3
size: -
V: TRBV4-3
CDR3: CASSEGSTDTQYF
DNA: TGCGCCAGCAGTGAGGGAAGCACAGATACGCAGTATTTT

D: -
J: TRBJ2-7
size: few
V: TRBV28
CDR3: CASGGGEDYEQYF
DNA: TGTGCCAGCGGCGGCGGGGAAGACTACGAGCAGTACTTC

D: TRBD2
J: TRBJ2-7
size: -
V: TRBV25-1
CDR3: CASRGGAYSYEQYF
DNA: TGTGCCAGCAGGGGAGGGGCATACTCCTACGAGCAGTACTTC

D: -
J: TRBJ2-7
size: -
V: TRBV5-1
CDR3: CASSLSLGTINYEQYF
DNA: TGCGCCAGCAGCTTGTCGCTGGGGACAATCAACTACGAGCAGTACTTC

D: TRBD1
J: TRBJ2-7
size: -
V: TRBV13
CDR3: CASSPDRGDYEQYF
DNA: TGTGCCAGCAGCCCGGACAGGGGGGACTACGAGCAGTACTTC

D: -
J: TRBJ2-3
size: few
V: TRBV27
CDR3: CASSFGGRVTDTQYF
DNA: TGTGCCAGCAGTTTTGGGGGGCGGGTCACAGATACGCAGTATTTT

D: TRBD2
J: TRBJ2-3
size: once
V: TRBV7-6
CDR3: CASSSLAGGYTDTQYF
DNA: TGTGCCAGCAGCTCATTAGCGGGGGGGTACACAGATACGCAGTATTTT

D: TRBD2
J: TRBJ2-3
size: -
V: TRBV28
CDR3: CASSGDGTSGRTDTQYF
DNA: TGTGCCAGCAGTGGAGACGGGACTAGCGGGAGAACAGATACGCAGTATTTT

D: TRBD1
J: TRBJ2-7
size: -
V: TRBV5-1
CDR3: CASSLTTGTAYEQYF
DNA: TGCGCCAGCAGCTTAACTACCGGGACAGCCTACGAGCAGTACTTC

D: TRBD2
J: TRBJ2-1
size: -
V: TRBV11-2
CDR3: CASSLVSGRTYNEQFF
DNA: TGTGCCAGCAGCTTAGTTAGCGGGAGAACTTACAATGAGCAGTTCTTC

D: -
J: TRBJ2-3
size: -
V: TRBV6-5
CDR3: CASSYSSAASTDTQYF
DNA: TGTGCCAGCAGTTACTCGAGTGCCGCTAGCACAGATACGCAGTATTTT

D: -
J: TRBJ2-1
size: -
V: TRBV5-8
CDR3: CASSLGRSYNEQFF
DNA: TGTGCCAGCAGCTTAGGGAGGTCCTACAATGAGCAGTTCTTC

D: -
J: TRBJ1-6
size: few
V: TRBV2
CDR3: CASSEFQPRCGHNSPLHF
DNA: TGTGCCAGCAGTGAATTTCAACCGCGGTGCGGGCATAATTCACCCCTCCACTTT

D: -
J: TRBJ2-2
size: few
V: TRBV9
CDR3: CASSPGSGPTGELFF
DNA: TGTGCCAGCAGCCCAGGGTCCGGGCCCACCGGGGAGCTGTTTTTT